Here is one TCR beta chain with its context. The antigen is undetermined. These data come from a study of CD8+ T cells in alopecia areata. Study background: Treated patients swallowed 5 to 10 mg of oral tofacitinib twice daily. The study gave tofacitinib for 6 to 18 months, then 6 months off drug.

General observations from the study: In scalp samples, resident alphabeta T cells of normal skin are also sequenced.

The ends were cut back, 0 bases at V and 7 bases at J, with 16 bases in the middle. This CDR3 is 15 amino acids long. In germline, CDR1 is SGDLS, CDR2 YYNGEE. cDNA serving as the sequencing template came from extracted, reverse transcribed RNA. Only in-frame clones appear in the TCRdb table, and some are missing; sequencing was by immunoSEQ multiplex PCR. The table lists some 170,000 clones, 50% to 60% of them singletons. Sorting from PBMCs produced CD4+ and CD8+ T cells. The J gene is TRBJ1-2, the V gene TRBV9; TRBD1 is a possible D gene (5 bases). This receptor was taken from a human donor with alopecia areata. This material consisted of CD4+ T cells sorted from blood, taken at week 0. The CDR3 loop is CASSVDLGPGFGYTF. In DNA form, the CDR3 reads TGTGCCAGCAGCGTAGATTTGGGACCGGGATTTGGCTACACCTTC. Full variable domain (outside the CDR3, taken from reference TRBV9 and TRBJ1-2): DSGVTQTPKHLITATGQRVTLRCSPRSGDLSVYWYQQSLDQGLQFLIQYYNGEERAKGNILERFSAQQFPDLHSELNLSSLELGDSALYFCASSVDLGPGFGYTFGSGTRLTVV.